This is a list of T cell receptor beta chains from one sample in a study of cytomegalovirus exposure and HLA in healthy donors. Here immunoSEQ multiplex PCR was the method, and the copy in TCRdb shows in-frame clones only, minus some. The sample has some 180,000 clones, 70% to 80% seen once. Sequencing was carried out using PBMCs. All receptors come from a man aged 30 to 39 in good health and CMV-seronegative. The CDR3 runs from the conserved cysteine through the conserved F or W. Each record gives: clone size, J gene, D gene, V gene, CDR3 protein, CDR3 DNA. D genes are given only for firm matches. Clone size is stated in some rows and not others, as once, few, many or a class when expanded.

>NA|TRBJ2-7|NA|TRBV27
CASSFLDRQDEQYF
TGTGCCAGCAGTTTTTTGGACAGACAAGACGAGCAGTACTTC
>NA|TRBJ1-5|NA|TRBV28
CASSLNGQPRGQPQHF
TGTGCCAGCAGTTTAAACGGGCAACCTAGGGGTCAGCCCCAGCATTTT
>NA|TRBJ2-1|TRBD2|TRBV5-1
CASSRTGTSSDEQFF
TGCGCCAGCAGCCGCACCGGGACTAGCTCCGATGAGCAGTTCTTC
>few|TRBJ1-4|NA|TRBV18
CASSPQGATNEKLFF
TGTGCCAGCTCACCACAGGGGGCAACTAATGAAAAACTGTTTTTT
>NA|TRBJ1-2|TRBD1|TRBV14
CASSHGTGPLGNYGYTF
TGTGCCAGCAGCCATGGGACAGGGCCCCTTGGGAACTATGGCTACACCTTC
>once|TRBJ1-2|NA|TRBV27
CASSLTGDSRGYTF
TGTGCCAGCAGTTTAACGGGGGATAGTAGAGGCTACACCTTC
>NA|TRBJ2-2|TRBD2|TRBV15
CATRTSGTNTGELFF
TGTGCCACCCGGACTAGCGGGACTAACACCGGGGAGCTGTTTTTT
>NA|TRBJ1-1|NA|TRBV6-6
CASSYGDTEAFF
TGTGCCAGCAGTTACGGAGACACTGAAGCTTTCTTT
>NA|TRBJ1-5|TRBD1|TRBV7-9
CASSPTGVQHF
TGTGCCAGCAGCCCGACAGGGGTTCAGCATTTT
>NA|TRBJ1-6|TRBD1|TRBV7-9
CASSPGQGNSPLHF
TGTGCCAGCAGCCCGGGACAGGGGAATTCACCCCTCCACTTT
>NA|TRBJ1-5|TRBD1|TRBV7-9
CASSLTTDRGPDQPQHF
TGTGCCAGCAGCTTAACCACGGACAGGGGGCCGGATCAGCCCCAGCATTTT
>NA|TRBJ1-5|NA|TRBV29-1
CSVAEGVQPQHF
TGCAGCGTAGCGGAAGGTGTTCAGCCCCAGCATTTT
>once|TRBJ1-1|TRBD1|TRBV5-1
CASSFGQGSAFF
TGCGCCAGCAGCTTCGGACAGGGCTCAGCTTTCTTT
>NA|TRBJ1-4|TRBD1|TRBV5-1
CASSLPGQGEEKLFF
TGCGCCAGCAGCCTTCCGGGACAGGGAGAGGAAAAACTGTTTTTT
>NA|TRBJ1-4|TRBD1|TRBV9
CASSESPGQGNEKLFF
TGTGCCAGCAGCGAAAGCCCGGGACAGGGGAATGAAAAACTGTTTTTT
>NA|TRBJ2-1|TRBD2|TRBV6-4
CASSDSSGSYNEQFF
TGTGCCAGCAGTGACTCTAGCGGGAGTTACAATGAGCAGTTCTTC
>NA|TRBJ2-1|TRBD2|TRBV14
CASSPLAGAYNEQFF
TGTGCCAGCAGCCCCCTAGCGGGAGCCTACAATGAGCAGTTCTTC
>NA|TRBJ1-1|NA|TRBV9
CASSVVAVNTEAFF
TGTGCCAGCAGCGTAGTAGCGGTCAACACTGAAGCTTTCTTT
>NA|TRBJ1-4|NA|TRBV28
CASSFKRGRLFF
TGTGCCAGCAGTTTTAAGCGGGGGAGGCTGTTTTTT
>NA|TRBJ1-6|NA|TRBV6-1
CASSDGQPYSPLHF
TGTGCCAGCAGTGATGGACAGCCTTATTCACCCCTCCACTTT
>few|TRBJ2-1|NA|TRBV7-2
CASSRGQTAYNEQFF
TGTGCCAGCAGCAGGGGACAAACAGCATACAATGAGCAGTTCTTC
>NA|TRBJ2-5|TRBD1|TRBV15
CATSRRDREETQYF
TGTGCCACCAGCAGAAGGGACAGAGAAGAGACCCAGTACTTC
>once|TRBJ1-1|NA|TRBV6-5
CASSYFLEGRTEAFF
TGTGCCAGCAGTTACTTCTTGGAGGGTCGTACTGAAGCTTTCTTT
>NA|TRBJ2-1|TRBD1|TRBV9
CASSVAGTGDSEQFF
TGTGCCAGCAGCGTGGCAGGGACAGGGGACAGTGAGCAGTTCTTC
>NA|TRBJ1-2|TRBD1|TRBV4-1
CASSQEPQGAVIFLDGYTF
TGCGCCAGCAGCCAAGAACCACAGGGGGCGGTTATTTTTCTAGACGGCTACACCTTC
>NA|TRBJ2-7|TRBD2|TRBV7-9
CASSLYRLAGEYEQYF
TGTGCCAGCAGCTTGTACCGACTAGCGGGAGAATACGAGCAGTACTTC
>NA|TRBJ1-3|NA|TRBV7-9
CASSLDFSGNTIYF
TGTGCCAGCAGTCTCGACTTCTCTGGAAACACCATATATTTT
>NA|TRBJ2-7|TRBD1|TRBV7-9
CASSFTGAREQYF
TGTGCCAGCAGCTTTACAGGGGCAAGGGAGCAGTACTTC
>NA|TRBJ2-3|TRBD1|TRBV27
CASSFGTGAYTDTQYF
TGTGCCAGCAGTTTTGGGACAGGGGCCTACACAGATACGCAGTATTTT
>NA|TRBJ1-5|TRBD1|TRBV2
CASGGRMVGSNQPQHF
TGTGCCTCAGGGGGTAGGATGGTTGGTAGCAATCAGCCCCAGCATTTT
>NA|TRBJ2-1|NA|TRBV30
CAWRGGSNEQFF
TGTGCCTGGAGAGGAGGGAGCAATGAGCAGTTCTTC
>NA|TRBJ2-2|TRBD2|TRBV7-2
CASSLTRRPGTSGRELFF
TGTGCCAGCAGCTTAACTAGGAGGCCCGGGACTAGCGGGAGGGAGCTGTTTTTT
>NA|TRBJ2-1|NA|TRBV25-1
CASSERKLNSSYNEQFF
TGTGCCAGCAGTGAAAGGAAACTTAACAGCTCCTACAATGAGCAGTTCTTC
>NA|TRBJ1-4|TRBD1|TRBV11-1
CASSLAGGKEKLFF
TGTGCCAGCAGCTTGGCAGGGGGCAAGGAAAAACTGTTTTTT
>NA|TRBJ2-6|TRBD2|TRBV14
CASSQAATSGIFSGANVLTF
TGTGCCAGCAGCCAAGCCGCGACTAGCGGGATATTCTCTGGGGCCAACGTCCTGACTTTC
>NA|TRBJ1-5|NA|TRBV9
CASSNGGSYNQPQHF
TGTGCCAGCAGCAATGGAGGGAGTTACAATCAGCCCCAGCATTTT
>NA|TRBJ2-1|TRBD2|TRBV7-3
CASSSQGLATVNEQFF
TGTGCCAGCAGCAGCCAAGGACTAGCGACCGTGAATGAGCAGTTCTTC
>NA|TRBJ2-7|NA|TRBV5-1
CASSLIGGRSYEQYF
TGCGCCAGCAGCTTGATCGGGGGTCGGTCCTACGAGCAGTACTTC
>NA|TRBJ2-7|TRBD1|TRBV7-9
CASQAGTGAYEQYF
TGTGCTTCCCAGGCGGGGACAGGAGCCTACGAGCAGTACTTC
>NA|TRBJ1-1|TRBD1|TRBV5-4
CASSIWGRQGRDTEAFF
TGTGCCAGCAGCATTTGGGGCCGACAGGGTAGGGACACTGAAGCTTTCTTT
>NA|TRBJ2-1|NA|TRBV5-4
CASSFGLGAYNEQFF
TGTGCCAGCAGCTTCGGGCTAGGGGCCTACAATGAGCAGTTCTTC
>NA|TRBJ2-2|TRBD1|TRBV5-1
CASSDTGADGELFF
TGCGCCAGCAGCGACACAGGGGCCGACGGGGAGCTGTTTTTT
>NA|TRBJ2-7|NA|TRBV9
CASSVGGNAIYEQYF
TGTGCCAGCAGCGTAGGCGGTAATGCAATTTACGAGCAGTACTTC
>NA|TRBJ2-1|TRBD2|TRBV29-1
CSVDGTSGNEQFF
TGCAGCGTTGATGGGACTAGCGGCAATGAGCAGTTCTTC
>NA|TRBJ2-3|NA|TRBV15
CATSRVGEVFSDTQYF
TGTGCCACCAGCAGAGTGGGGGAGGTTTTTTCAGATACGCAGTATTTT
>few|TRBJ2-7|TRBD1|TRBV15
CATRDSSYEQYF
TGTGCCACTCGGGACAGCTCCTACGAGCAGTACTTC
>once|TRBJ1-3|NA|TRBV7-3
CASSLSGSGNTIYF
TGTGCCAGCAGCTTATCAGGGTCCGGAAACACCATATATTTT
>NA|TRBJ2-7|NA|TRBV30
CAWSVLGGYTYEQYF
TGTGCCTGGAGTGTCCTAGGCGGGTACACCTACGAGCAGTACTTC
>few|TRBJ2-4|NA|TRBV29-1
CSVEDQGQKNIQYF
TGCAGCGTTGAAGATCAGGGACAAAAAAACATTCAGTACTTC
>NA|TRBJ1-5|NA|TRBV27
CASSLDGILTDSNQPQHF
TGTGCCAGCAGTCTCGACGGCATCTTGACTGATAGCAATCAGCCCCAGCATTTT
>once|TRBJ1-1|NA|TRBV23-1
CASSQSMRQVNTEAFF
TGCGCCAGCAGTCAATCTATGCGCCAGGTGAACACTGAAGCTTTCTTT
>NA|TRBJ2-7|TRBD1|TRBV29-1
CSVEATGATYEQYF
TGCAGCGTTGAGGCGACAGGGGCAACCTACGAGCAGTACTTC
>once|TRBJ2-3|TRBD2|TRBV7-7
CASSPGLANTDTQYF
TGTGCTAGCAGCCCTGGACTAGCGAACACAGATACGCAGTATTTT